This T cell receptor beta chain derives from a study of T cell clones after liver transplantation. Study-level background: Three of eight recipients were HCV-positive; others had non-autoimmune, non-viral indications. Draws occurred before transplant, before withdrawal, and after complete or failed withdrawal.

Assay: immunoSEQ multiplex PCR; the TCRdb copy retains only in-frame clones and omits some. Here the sample spans 75,000 to 95,000 clones, roughly 84% being singletons. V was shortened by 7 bases and J by 1 base, with 16 bases between the two germline ends. The CDR3 is 15 residues long. Germline-derived CDR1 and CDR2 are LNHDA and SQIVND (reference sequence). The clonotype originates from a human patient who received a liver transplant. The graft donor may account for some of the T cells. Source: CD4+ T cells from blood, taken less than 50 months after liver transplant. This chain joins TRBV19 and TRBJ1-2, with a tentative D call TRBD1 (5 bases). For the CDR3, the DNA is TGTGCCAGTACCCCGAGGGGTCAGTTTAACTATGGCTACACCTTC. Translating gives CASTPRGQFNYGYTF. Complete variable domain (other parts from reference TRBV19 and TRBJ1-2): DGGITQSPKYLFRKEGQNVTLSCEQNLNHDAMYWYRQDPGQGLRLIYYSQIVNDFQKGDIAEGYSVSREKKESFPLTVTSAQKNPTAFYLCASTPRGQFNYGYTFGSGTRLTVV.